This T cell receptor beta chain was captured by sequencing in a study of CXCR3-negative and CXCR3-positive naive CD8 T cells. Broader study findings: CXCR3-negative naive cells had less hydrophobic TRB CDR3s than did CXCR3-positive naive cells.

Researchers prepared the TRB cDNA libraries using 5' RACE with UMI labels. TCRdb reprocessed the 5' RACE reads and keeps a single row for each CDR3 protein, giving no DNA. The table for this sample gives around 96,000 distinct CDR3 sequences. On this clonotype: Antigen: not known.

This CDR3 is 12 amino acids long. The germline V gene has CDR1 SQVTM and CDR2 ANQGSEA. The study sorted every CD8+ T cell subset in triplicate at 310,000 or so cells each. CD45RO-CCR7+CD27+CD95- expression identified naive CD8+ T cells. Sequenced: naive CXCR3- CD8+ T cells from blood. Subset here: CD45RO-CCR7+CD27+CD95- naive CD8+ T cells lacking CXCR3 (TNR3-). The receptor was isolated from a human donor in good health. Some clones in this sample may be carry-over from other donors' samples. The genes are TRBV29-1 and TRBJ2-1. The CDR3 is CSVEDNINEQFF.